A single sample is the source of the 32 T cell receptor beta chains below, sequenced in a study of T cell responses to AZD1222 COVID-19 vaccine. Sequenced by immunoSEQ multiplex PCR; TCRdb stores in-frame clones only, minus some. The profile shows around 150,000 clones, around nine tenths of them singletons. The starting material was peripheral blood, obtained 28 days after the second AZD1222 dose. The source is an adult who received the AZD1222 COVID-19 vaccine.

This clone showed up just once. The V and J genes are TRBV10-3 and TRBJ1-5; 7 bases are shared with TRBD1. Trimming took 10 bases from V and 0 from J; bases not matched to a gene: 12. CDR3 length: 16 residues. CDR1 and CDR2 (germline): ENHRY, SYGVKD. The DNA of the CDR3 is TGTGCCACCCTAAAGGACGGGACAGCTAGCAATCAGCCCCAGCATTTT. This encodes CATLKDGTASNQPQHF.

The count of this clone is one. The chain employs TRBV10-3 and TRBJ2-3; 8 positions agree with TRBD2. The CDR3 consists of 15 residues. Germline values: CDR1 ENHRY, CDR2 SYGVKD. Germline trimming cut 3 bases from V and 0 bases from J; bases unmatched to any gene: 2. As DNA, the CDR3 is TGTGCCATCAGTGACGGCGGGAGGAGCACAGATACGCAGTATTTT. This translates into CAISDGGRSTDTQYF.

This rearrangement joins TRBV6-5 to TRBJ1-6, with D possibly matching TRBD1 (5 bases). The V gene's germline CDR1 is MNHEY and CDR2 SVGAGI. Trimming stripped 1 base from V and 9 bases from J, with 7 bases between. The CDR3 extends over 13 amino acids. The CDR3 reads CASSYWGGSPLHF. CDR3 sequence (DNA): TGTGCCAGCAGTTACTGGGGCGGTTCACCCCTCCACTTT.

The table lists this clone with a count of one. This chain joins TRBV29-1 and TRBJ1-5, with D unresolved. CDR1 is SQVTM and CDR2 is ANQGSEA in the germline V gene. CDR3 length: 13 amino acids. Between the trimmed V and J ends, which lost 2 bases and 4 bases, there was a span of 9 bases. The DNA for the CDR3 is TGCAGCGTTGAAACCCAGAGAAATCAGCCCCAGCATTTT. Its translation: CSVETQRNQPQHF.

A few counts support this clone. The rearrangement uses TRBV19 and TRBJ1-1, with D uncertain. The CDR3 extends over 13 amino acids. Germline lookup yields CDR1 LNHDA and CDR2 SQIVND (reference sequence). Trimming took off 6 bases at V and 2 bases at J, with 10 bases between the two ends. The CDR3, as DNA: TGTGCCAGTAGCAAAGGACGAAACACTGAAGCTTTCTTT. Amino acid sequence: CASSKGRNTEAFF.

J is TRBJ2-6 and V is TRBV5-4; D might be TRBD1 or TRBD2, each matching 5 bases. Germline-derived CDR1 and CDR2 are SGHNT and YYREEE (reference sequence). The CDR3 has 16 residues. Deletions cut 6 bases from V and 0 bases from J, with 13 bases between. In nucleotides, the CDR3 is TGTGCCAGCACCCGGGAAGGGGTCTCTGGGGCCAACGTCCTGACTTTC. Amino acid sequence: CASTREGVSGANVLTF.

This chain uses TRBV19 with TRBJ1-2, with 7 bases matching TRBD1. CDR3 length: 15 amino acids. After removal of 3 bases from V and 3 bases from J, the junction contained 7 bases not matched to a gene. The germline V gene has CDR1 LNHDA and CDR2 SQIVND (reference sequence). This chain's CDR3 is CASSIGSGGHYGYTF. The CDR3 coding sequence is TGTGCCAGTAGTATCGGGTCAGGGGGGCACTATGGCTACACCTTC.

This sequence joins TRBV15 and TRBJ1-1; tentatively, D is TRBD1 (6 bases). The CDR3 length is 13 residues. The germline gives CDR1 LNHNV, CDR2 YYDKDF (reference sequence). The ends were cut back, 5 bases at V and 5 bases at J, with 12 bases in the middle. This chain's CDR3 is CATSEGRGTEAFF. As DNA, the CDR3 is TGTGCCACCAGCGAGGGTAGGGGGACTGAAGCTTTCTTT.

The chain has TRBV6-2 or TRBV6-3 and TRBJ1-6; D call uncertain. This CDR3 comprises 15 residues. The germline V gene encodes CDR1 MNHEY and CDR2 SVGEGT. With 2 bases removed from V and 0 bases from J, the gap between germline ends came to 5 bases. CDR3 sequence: CASSYRSSYNSPLHF. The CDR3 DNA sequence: TGTGCCAGCAGTTACCGGAGCTCCTATAATTCACCCCTCCACTTT.

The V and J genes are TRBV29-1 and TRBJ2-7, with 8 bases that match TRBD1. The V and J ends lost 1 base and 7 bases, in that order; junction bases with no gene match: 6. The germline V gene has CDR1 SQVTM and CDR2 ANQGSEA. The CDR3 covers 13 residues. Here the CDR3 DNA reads TGCAGCGTTGAAGGCCAGGGGGCAGCTGAGCAGTACTTC. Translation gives CSVEGQGAAEQYF.

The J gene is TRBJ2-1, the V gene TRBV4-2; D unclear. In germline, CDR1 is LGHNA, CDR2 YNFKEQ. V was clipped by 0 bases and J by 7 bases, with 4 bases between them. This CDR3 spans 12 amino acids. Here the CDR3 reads CASSQDRNEQFF. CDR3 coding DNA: TGTGCCAGCAGCCAAGATCGTAATGAGCAGTTCTTC.

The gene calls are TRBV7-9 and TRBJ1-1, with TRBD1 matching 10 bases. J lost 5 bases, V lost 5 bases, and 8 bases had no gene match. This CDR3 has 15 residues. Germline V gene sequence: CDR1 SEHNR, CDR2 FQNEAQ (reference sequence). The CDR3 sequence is CASSTWTGGKTEAFF. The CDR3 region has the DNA TGTGCCAGCAGCACCTGGACAGGGGGGAAAACTGAAGCTTTCTTT.

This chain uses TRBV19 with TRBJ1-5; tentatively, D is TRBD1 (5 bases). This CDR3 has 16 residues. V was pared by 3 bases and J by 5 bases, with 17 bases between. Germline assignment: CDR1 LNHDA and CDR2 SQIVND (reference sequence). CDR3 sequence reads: CASSITRVRWDQPQHF. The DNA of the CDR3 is TGTGCCAGTAGTATCACCAGGGTACGATGGGATCAGCCCCAGCATTTT.

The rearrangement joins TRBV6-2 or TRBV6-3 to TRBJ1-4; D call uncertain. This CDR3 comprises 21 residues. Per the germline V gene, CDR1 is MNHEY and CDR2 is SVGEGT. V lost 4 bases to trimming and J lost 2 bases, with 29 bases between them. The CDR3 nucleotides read TGTGCCAGCAGTTCTCCGATGCACTCCAGCGCAAACCCGGCTACTAATGAAAAACTGTTTTTT. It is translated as CASSSPMHSSANPATNEKLFF.

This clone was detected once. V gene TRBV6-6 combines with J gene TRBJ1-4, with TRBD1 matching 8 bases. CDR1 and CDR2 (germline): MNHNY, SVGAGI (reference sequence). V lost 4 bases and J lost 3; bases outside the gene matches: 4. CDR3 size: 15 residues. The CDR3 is CASSSQGAANEKLFF. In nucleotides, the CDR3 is TGTGCCAGCAGTTCCCAGGGGGCAGCTAATGAAAAACTGTTTTTT.

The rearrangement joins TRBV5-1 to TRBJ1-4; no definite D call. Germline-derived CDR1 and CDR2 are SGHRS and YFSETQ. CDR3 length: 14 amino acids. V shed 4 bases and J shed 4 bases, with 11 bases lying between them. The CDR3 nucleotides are TGCGCCAGCAGCGGCGACGGATATAATGAAAAACTGTTTTTT. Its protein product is CASSGDGYNEKLFF.

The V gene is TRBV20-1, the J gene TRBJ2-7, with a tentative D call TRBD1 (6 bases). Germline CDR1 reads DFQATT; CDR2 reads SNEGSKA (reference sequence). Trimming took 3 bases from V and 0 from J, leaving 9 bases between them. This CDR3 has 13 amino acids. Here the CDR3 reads CSASLDSSYEQYF. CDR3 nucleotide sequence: TGCAGTGCTAGTTTGGACAGCTCCTACGAGCAGTACTTC.

The CDR3 loop is CASSEVRDGGNYEQYF. The CDR3 DNA reads as TGTGCCAGCAGTGAAGTTAGGGACGGCGGCAACTACGAGCAGTACTTC. The V and J genes are TRBV6-1 and TRBJ2-7; TRBD1 or TRBD2 may be the D gene (5 bases each). Between the trimmed V and J ends, which lost 1 base and 3 bases, there was a span of 16 bases. Germline V gene sequence: CDR1 MNHNS, CDR2 SASEGT. The CDR3 runs to 16 residues.

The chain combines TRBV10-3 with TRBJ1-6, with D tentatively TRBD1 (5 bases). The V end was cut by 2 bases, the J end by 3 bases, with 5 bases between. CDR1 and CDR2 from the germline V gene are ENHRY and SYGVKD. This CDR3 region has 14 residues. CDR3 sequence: CAISEDSYNSPLHF. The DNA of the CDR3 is TGTGCCATCAGTGAGGACAGCTATAATTCACCCCTCCACTTT.

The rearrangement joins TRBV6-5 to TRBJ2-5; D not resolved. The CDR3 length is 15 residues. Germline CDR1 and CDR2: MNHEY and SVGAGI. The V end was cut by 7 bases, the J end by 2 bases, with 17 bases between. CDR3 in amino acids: CASTPGLQNQETQYF. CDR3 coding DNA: TGTGCCAGCACCCCTGGGCTGCAAAATCAAGAGACCCAGTACTTC.

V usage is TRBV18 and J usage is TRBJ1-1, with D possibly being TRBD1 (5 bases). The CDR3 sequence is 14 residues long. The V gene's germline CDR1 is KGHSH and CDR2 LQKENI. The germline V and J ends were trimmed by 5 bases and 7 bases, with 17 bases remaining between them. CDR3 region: CASSNRGTAFEAFF. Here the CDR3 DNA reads TGTGCCAGCTCAAATCGCGGGACGGCTTTTGAAGCTTTCTTT.

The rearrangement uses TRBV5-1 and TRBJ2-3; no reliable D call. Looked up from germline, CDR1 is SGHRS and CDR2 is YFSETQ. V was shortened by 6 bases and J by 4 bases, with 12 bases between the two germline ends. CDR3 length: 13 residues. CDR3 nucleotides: TGCGCCAGCACCGCGACTCCCGCAGATACGCAGTATTTT. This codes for CASTATPADTQYF.

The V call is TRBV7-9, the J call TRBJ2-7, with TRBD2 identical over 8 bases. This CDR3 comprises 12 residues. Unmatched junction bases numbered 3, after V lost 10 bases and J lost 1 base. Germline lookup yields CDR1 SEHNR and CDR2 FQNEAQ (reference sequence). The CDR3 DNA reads TGTGCCATCGAGCGGGGGTCCTACGAGCAGTACTTC. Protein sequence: CAIERGSYEQYF.

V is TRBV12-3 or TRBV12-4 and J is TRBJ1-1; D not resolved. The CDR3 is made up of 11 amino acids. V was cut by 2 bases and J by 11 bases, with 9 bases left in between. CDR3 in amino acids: CASSLMQTAFF. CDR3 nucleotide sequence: TGTGCCAGCAGTTTAATGCAGACGGCTTTCTTT.

CDR3 residues: CASRYGTGGSEQYF. The DNA for the CDR3 is TGCGCCAGCCGGTACGGGACAGGGGGCTCCGAGCAGTACTTC. The chain has TRBV10-2 and TRBJ2-7; 12 bases line up with TRBD1. The CDR3 extends over 14 amino acids. V lost 8 bases and J lost 6; bases outside the gene matches: 8. Germline V gene data show CDR1 as WSHSY and CDR2 as SAAADI.

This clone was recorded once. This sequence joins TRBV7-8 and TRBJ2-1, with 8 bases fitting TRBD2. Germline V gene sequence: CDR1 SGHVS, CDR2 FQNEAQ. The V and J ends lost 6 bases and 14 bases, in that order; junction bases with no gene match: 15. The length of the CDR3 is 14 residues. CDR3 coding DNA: TGTGCCAGCAGGGGGACTAGGGAATTTCAAGAAGAGTTCTTC. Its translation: CASRGTREFQEEFF.

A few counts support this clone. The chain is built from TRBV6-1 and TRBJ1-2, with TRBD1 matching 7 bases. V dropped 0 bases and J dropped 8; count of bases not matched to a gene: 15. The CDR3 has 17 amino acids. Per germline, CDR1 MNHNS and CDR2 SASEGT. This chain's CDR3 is CASSEADPGQRRKGYTF. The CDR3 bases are TGTGCCAGCAGTGAAGCGGATCCGGGACAGAGAAGGAAAGGCTACACCTTC.

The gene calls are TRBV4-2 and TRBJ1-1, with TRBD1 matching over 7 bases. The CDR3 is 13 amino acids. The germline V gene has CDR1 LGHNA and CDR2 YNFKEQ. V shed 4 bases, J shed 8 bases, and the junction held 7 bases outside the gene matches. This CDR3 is CASSPVRGEEAFF. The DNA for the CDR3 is TGTGCCAGCAGCCCCGTCAGGGGGGAAGAAGCTTTCTTT.

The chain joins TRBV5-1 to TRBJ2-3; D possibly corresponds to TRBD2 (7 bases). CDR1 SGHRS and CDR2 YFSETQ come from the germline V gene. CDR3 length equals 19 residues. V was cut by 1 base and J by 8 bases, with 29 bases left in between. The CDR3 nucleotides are TGCGCCAGCAGCTTGCGCCCGAGCGGGACCGGAAAGGGGGGCGGTACGCAGTATTTT. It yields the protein CASSLRPSGTGKGGGTQYF.

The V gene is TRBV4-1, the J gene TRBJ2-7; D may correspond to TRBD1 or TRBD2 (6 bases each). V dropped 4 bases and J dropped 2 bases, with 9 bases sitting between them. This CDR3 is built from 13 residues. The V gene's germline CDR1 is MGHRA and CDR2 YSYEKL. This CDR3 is CASSPGGTYEQYF. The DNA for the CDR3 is TGCGCCAGCAGCCCCGGGGGCACCTACGAGCAGTACTTC.

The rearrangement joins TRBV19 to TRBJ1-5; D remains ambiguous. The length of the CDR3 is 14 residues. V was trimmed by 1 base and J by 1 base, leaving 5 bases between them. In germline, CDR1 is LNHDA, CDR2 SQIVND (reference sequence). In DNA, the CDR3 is TGTGCCAGTAGTATAGTGGGGAGCAATCAGCCCCAGCATTTT. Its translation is CASSIVGSNQPQHF. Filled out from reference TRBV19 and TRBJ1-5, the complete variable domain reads DGGITQSPKYLFRKEGQNVTLSCEQNLNHDAMYWYRQDPGQGLRLIYYSQIVNDFQKGDIAEGYSVSREKKESFPLTVTSAQKNPTAFYLCASSIVGSNQPQHFGDGTRLSIL.

CDR3 protein: CASSFPGGVAGYTF. CDR3 bases: TGTGCCAGTAGTTTCCCAGGGGGCGTAGCTGGCTACACCTTC. This rearrangement joins TRBV19 to TRBJ1-2; 8 bases are shared with TRBD1. There are 14 residues in the CDR3. Looked up from germline, CDR1 is LNHDA and CDR2 is SQIVND (reference sequence). Trimming at V came to 5 bases and at J to 7 bases, leaving 9 bases not matched to a gene.